This T cell receptor (beta chain) was profiled in a study of OX40 agonist ivuxolimab in advanced cancers. Study outcomes and limitations: Dosing at 0.1 to 3.0 mg/kg was accompanied by clonal expansion of CD4+ and CD8+ blood T cells by week 6.

In the case of this clone: Its specificity is unknown.

Samples of blood were obtained at baseline, on cycle 4 day 1, and on cycle 7 day 1. The J segment lost 6 bases and the V segment lost 5 bases, leaving 5 bases of the junction unmatched. CDR1 and CDR2 (germline): LNHDA, SQIVND (reference sequence). The CDR3 loop spans 14 amino acids. Some clones are missing from TCRdb's copy, which holds only in-frame ones; the method was immunoSEQ multiplex PCR. The profile shows 15,000 to 20,000 clones, around 79% of them singletons. The chain joins TRBV19 to TRBJ2-7; 12 nucleotides align to TRBD2. This receptor was taken from an adult with an advanced solid tumor such as melanoma, head and neck, liver or kidney cancer. This material consisted of CD4+ or CD8+ T cells sorted from blood, taken in a trial of the OX40 agonist ivuxolimab. The DNA of the CDR3 is TGTGCCAGTAGTCCGACTAGCGGGAGCCCCGAGCAGTACTTC. Protein product: CASSPTSGSPEQYF.